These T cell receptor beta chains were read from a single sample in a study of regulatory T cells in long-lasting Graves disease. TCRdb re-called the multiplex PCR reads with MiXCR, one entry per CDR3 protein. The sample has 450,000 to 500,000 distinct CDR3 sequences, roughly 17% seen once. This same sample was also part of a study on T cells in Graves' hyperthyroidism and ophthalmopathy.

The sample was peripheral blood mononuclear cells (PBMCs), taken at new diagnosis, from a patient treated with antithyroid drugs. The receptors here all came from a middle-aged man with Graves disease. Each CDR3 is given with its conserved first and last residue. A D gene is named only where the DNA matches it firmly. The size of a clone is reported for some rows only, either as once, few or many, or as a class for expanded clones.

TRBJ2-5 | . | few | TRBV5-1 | CASAPGAQSQETQYF | TGCGCCAGCGCACCCGGGGCCCAATCCCAAGAGACCCAGTACTTC
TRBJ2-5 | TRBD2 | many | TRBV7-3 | CASSALAGVWETQYF | TGTGCCAGCAGCGCCCTAGCGGGAGTCTGGGAGACCCAGTACTTC
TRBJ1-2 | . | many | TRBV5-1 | CASSLKGLNYGYTF | TGCGCCAGCAGCTTGAAGGGTCTTAACTATGGCTACACCTTC
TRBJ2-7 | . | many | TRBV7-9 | CASTPQVAGSPYEQYF | TGTGCCAGCACGCCCCAAGTGGCGGGGAGCCCCTACGAGCAGTACTTC
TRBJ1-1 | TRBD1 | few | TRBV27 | CASSRTGTGGLNTEAFF | TGTGCCAGCAGTCGGACCGGGACAGGGGGGTTGAACACTGAAGCTTTCTTT
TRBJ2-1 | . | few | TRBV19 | CASTRTDNTYNEQFF | TGTGCCAGCACTCGTACGGACAACACCTACAATGAGCAGTTCTTC
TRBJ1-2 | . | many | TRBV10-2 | CASSVDPGGAYGYTF | TGCGCCAGCAGTGTAGACCCCGGCGGGGCCTATGGCTACACCTTC
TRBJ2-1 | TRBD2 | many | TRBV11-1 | CASSYYPGTSSYNEQFF | TGTGCCAGCAGCTATTATCCCGGGACTAGCAGCTACAATGAGCAGTTCTTC
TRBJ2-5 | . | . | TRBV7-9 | CASSLKQGIETQYF | TGTGCCAGCAGCTTAAAACAGGGCATAGAGACCCAGTACTTC
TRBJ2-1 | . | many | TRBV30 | CAWIRQWGVNEQFF | TGTGCCTGGATCCGGCAGTGGGGGGTAAATGAGCAGTTCTTC
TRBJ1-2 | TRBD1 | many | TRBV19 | CASTHADRGNYGYTF | TGTGCCAGTACCCATGCGGACAGGGGTAACTATGGCTACACCTTC
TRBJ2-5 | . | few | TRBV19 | CASRLDPSRETQYF | TGTGCCAGTAGGTTGGACCCCTCAAGGGAGACCCAGTACTTC
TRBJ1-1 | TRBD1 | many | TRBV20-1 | CSASRQGRTEAFF | TGCAGTGCTAGCCGACAGGGTCGGACTGAAGCTTTCTTT
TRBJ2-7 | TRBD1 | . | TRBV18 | CASSAPGRWDSGSYEQYF | TGTGCCAGCTCAGCCCCCGGGCGATGGGACAGCGGCTCCTACGAGCAGTACTTC
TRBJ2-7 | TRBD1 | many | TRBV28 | CASSPRDSDYEQYF | TGTGCCAGCAGCCCTCGGGACAGTGACTACGAGCAGTACTTC
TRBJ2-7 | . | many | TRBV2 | CASSAGSYEQYF | TGTGCCAGCAGTGCGGGGAGCTACGAGCAGTACTTC
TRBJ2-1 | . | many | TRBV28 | CASSRSGVYNEQFF | TGTGCCAGCAGCCGTTCGGGAGTCTACAATGAGCAGTTCTTC
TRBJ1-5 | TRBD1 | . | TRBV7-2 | CASSPDRPGQPQHF | TGTGCCAGCAGCCCGGACAGGCCGGGACAGCCCCAGCATTTT
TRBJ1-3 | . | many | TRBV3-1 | CASSLGDAAGNTIYF | TGTGCCAGCAGTCTCGGGGATGCGGCTGGAAACACCATATATTTT
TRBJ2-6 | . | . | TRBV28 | CASRFGSGANVLTF | TGTGCCAGCAGATTTGGTTCTGGGGCCAACGTCCTGACTTTC
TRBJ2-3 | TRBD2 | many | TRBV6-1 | CASRPGLAATSQYF | TGTGCCAGCAGGCCGGGACTAGCGGCAACCTCGCAGTATTTT
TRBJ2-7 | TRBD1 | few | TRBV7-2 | CASSRGGTGGYEQYF | TGTGCCAGCAGCAGAGGCGGGACAGGGGGCTACGAGCAGTACTTC
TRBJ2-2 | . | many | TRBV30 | CAWRRDAGVVDTGELFF | TGTGCCTGGAGGAGGGATGCAGGGGTCGTCGACACCGGGGAGCTGTTTTTT